These T cell receptor beta chains were read from a single sample in a study of shared clonotypes between healthy human individuals. The protocol was immunoSEQ multiplex PCR, while the TCRdb copy is restricted to in-frame clones and leaves out a portion. Of around 2.1 million clones in the sample, under 95% were seen once. Specimen: naive CD8+ T cells from PBMCs. Receptors originate from a man aged 18 to 35 in good health. Some clones in this sample may be carry-over from other donors' samples. CDR3s include the opening cysteine and the closing phenylalanine or tryptophan. Fields, in order: CDR3 protein, CDR3 DNA, clone size, V gene, J gene, D gene. A D gene is named only where the DNA matches it firmly. Clone size appears in some rows only: once, few, many, or a class for an expanded clone.

CDR3aa: CASSPRGHYEQYF; CDR3nt: TGTGCCAGCAGCCCCCGCGGCCACTACGAGCAGTACTTC; abundance: NA; v_gene: TRBV7-2; j_gene: TRBJ2-7; d_gene: NA
CDR3aa: CASSALAAYTDTQYF; CDR3nt: TGTGCCAGCAGCGCACTAGCGGCCTACACAGATACGCAGTATTTT; abundance: few; v_gene: TRBV2; j_gene: TRBJ2-3; d_gene: TRBD2
CDR3aa: CASSLGVGTRPNNEQFF; CDR3nt: TGTGCCAGCAGCTTAGGCGTGGGGACTCGGCCAAACAATGAGCAGTTCTTC; abundance: once; v_gene: TRBV7-9; j_gene: TRBJ2-1; d_gene: NA
CDR3aa: CASSLDGGTDTQYF; CDR3nt: TGTGCCAGCAGTTTAGATGGGGGCACAGATACGCAGTATTTT; abundance: NA; v_gene: TRBV28; j_gene: TRBJ2-3; d_gene: NA
CDR3aa: CASSTSTTGANYGYTF; CDR3nt: TGTGCCAGCAGCACCTCTACGACAGGGGCAAACTATGGCTACACCTTC; abundance: NA; v_gene: TRBV7-9; j_gene: TRBJ1-2; d_gene: TRBD1
CDR3aa: CASSFPPSGWKDNEQFF; CDR3nt: TGTGCCAGCAGTTTCCCCCCTTCGGGGTGGAAGGACAATGAGCAGTTCTTC; abundance: NA; v_gene: TRBV28; j_gene: TRBJ2-1; d_gene: NA
CDR3aa: CASSEPGGGHNPYGYTF; CDR3nt: TGTGCCAGCAGTGAGCCCGGGGGGGGGCATAACCCGTATGGCTACACCTTC; abundance: NA; v_gene: TRBV6-1; j_gene: TRBJ1-2; d_gene: NA
CDR3aa: CASSLGVQLPQHF; CDR3nt: TGTGCCAGCAGTTTAGGGGTCCAACTTCCCCAGCATTTT; abundance: NA; v_gene: TRBV27; j_gene: TRBJ1-5; d_gene: NA
CDR3aa: CAWKVLGGTEAFF; CDR3nt: TGTGCCTGGAAGGTATTAGGGGGCACTGAAGCTTTCTTT; abundance: once; v_gene: TRBV30; j_gene: TRBJ1-1; d_gene: NA
CDR3aa: CASSLFWESSYNSPLHF; CDR3nt: TGTGCCAGCAGCTTATTCTGGGAGAGCTCCTATAATTCACCCCTCCACTTT; abundance: NA; v_gene: TRBV11-2; j_gene: TRBJ1-6; d_gene: NA
CDR3aa: CASSAGTEAFF; CDR3nt: TGTGCCAGCAGTGCCGGGACTGAAGCTTTCTTT; abundance: NA; v_gene: TRBV27; j_gene: TRBJ1-1; d_gene: NA
CDR3aa: CASSANLAPGRDEQFF; CDR3nt: TGTGCCAGCAGTGCTAATCTAGCACCCGGTCGGGATGAGCAGTTCTTC; abundance: NA; v_gene: TRBV28; j_gene: TRBJ2-1; d_gene: NA
CDR3aa: CASSFVDSSYEQYF; CDR3nt: TGTGCCAGCAGCTTTGTTGACTCTTCCTACGAGCAGTACTTC; abundance: NA; v_gene: TRBV7-2; j_gene: TRBJ2-7; d_gene: NA
CDR3aa: CASSVLATYEQYF; CDR3nt: TGTGCCAGCAGCGTACTAGCGACCTACGAGCAGTACTTC; abundance: NA; v_gene: TRBV9; j_gene: TRBJ2-7; d_gene: NA
CDR3aa: CSAGGLAGATGELFF; CDR3nt: TGCAGCGCCGGCGGACTAGCGGGAGCCACCGGGGAGCTGTTTTTT; abundance: NA; v_gene: TRBV29-1; j_gene: TRBJ2-2; d_gene: TRBD2